This is a list of T cell receptor beta chains from one sample in a study of shared clonotypes between healthy human individuals. The assay was immunoSEQ multiplex PCR, and TCRdb's table has in-frame clones only and misses some. The data show around 2.3 million clones, almost 96% seen once. Sequencing input: naive CD4+ T cells sorted from blood. Every receptor here comes from a man aged 18 to 29 in good health. Each CDR3 is given with its conserved first and last residue. Each record gives: clone size, CDR3 length, V gene, J gene, D gene, CDR3 DNA, CDR3 protein. The D gene is left open where the match is weak. Rows give clone size only sometimes, using once, few, many, or a class for an expanded clone.

clone_size: .; cdr3_length: 15; v_call: TRBV7-2; j_call: TRBJ1-2; d_call: .; cdr3_nt: TGTGCCAGCACCCCCCAGGGGACCTCAGTCGGTGGCTACACCTTC; cdr3_aa: CASTPQGTSVGGYTF
clone_size: .; cdr3_length: 14; v_call: TRBV7-8; j_call: TRBJ1-2; d_call: .; cdr3_nt: TGTGCCAGCAGCTTAGGTTCGCAGACCTATGGCTACACCTTC; cdr3_aa: CASSLGSQTYGYTF
clone_size: .; cdr3_length: 18; v_call: TRBV30; j_call: TRBJ2-3; d_call: .; cdr3_nt: TGTGCCTGGAGGGCTCGGAAGGCGGCCAGGGCGGGTCCAGATACGCAGTATTTT; cdr3_aa: CAWRARKAARAGPDTQYF
clone_size: .; cdr3_length: 15; v_call: TRBV11-2; j_call: TRBJ1-6; d_call: .; cdr3_nt: TGTGCCAGCAGCTTAGCGGGCCTTTATAATTCACCCCTCCACTTT; cdr3_aa: CASSLAGLYNSPLHF
clone_size: .; cdr3_length: 15; v_call: TRBV5-5; j_call: TRBJ1-4; d_call: TRBD1; cdr3_nt: TGTGCCAGCAGCTGGGGGACAGGGAAGCGTGAAAAACTGTTTTTT; cdr3_aa: CASSWGTGKREKLFF
clone_size: .; cdr3_length: 13; v_call: TRBV10-1; j_call: TRBJ2-2; d_call: .; cdr3_nt: TGCGCCAGCAGTGAGTCGCGTACCGGGGAGCTGTTTTTT; cdr3_aa: CASSESRTGELFF
clone_size: .; cdr3_length: 16; v_call: TRBV7-2; j_call: TRBJ2-1; d_call: TRBD2; cdr3_nt: TGTGCCAGCAGACAAATAGCGGGAGGGTCGGTTGGTGAGCAGTTCTTC; cdr3_aa: CASRQIAGGSVGEQFF
clone_size: .; cdr3_length: 16; v_call: TRBV19; j_call: TRBJ2-7; d_call: .; cdr3_nt: TGTGCCAGTAGTATAGATGCGGGGGCTACCGCCTACGAGCAGTACTTC; cdr3_aa: CASSIDAGATAYEQYF
clone_size: .; cdr3_length: 14; v_call: TRBV6-5; j_call: TRBJ1-1; d_call: TRBD1; cdr3_nt: TGTGCCAGCAGTTCGTGGGGACAGGGGTCTGAAGCTTTCTTT; cdr3_aa: CASSSWGQGSEAFF
clone_size: .; cdr3_length: 14; v_call: TRBV7-7; j_call: TRBJ2-2; d_call: .; cdr3_nt: TGTGCTAGCAGCTACGACAGAAACACCGGGGAGCTGTTTTTT; cdr3_aa: CASSYDRNTGELFF
clone_size: .; cdr3_length: 18; v_call: TRBV18; j_call: TRBJ2-3; d_call: .; cdr3_nt: TGTGCCAGCTCACGACTAGCGCCACAGGGGTCAAGCACAGATACGCAGTATTTT; cdr3_aa: CASSRLAPQGSSTDTQYF
clone_size: .; cdr3_length: 17; v_call: TRBV5-1; j_call: TRBJ2-5; d_call: .; cdr3_nt: TGCGCCAGCAGCTTGTTCGAGGGAAGGGTGGTACAAGAGACCCAGTACTTC; cdr3_aa: CASSLFEGRVVQETQYF
clone_size: .; cdr3_length: 15; v_call: TRBV6-1; j_call: TRBJ1-5; d_call: TRBD1; cdr3_nt: TGTGCCAGCACCAAACAGGGGATTAGCAATCAGCCCCAGCATTTT; cdr3_aa: CASTKQGISNQPQHF
clone_size: once; cdr3_length: 15; v_call: TRBV7-7; j_call: TRBJ2-5; d_call: TRBD2; cdr3_nt: TGTGCTAGCAGCTTCGAGGCGGGAGCTCAAGAGACCCAGTACTTC; cdr3_aa: CASSFEAGAQETQYF
clone_size: .; cdr3_length: 14; v_call: TRBV6-1; j_call: TRBJ2-1; d_call: .; cdr3_nt: TGTGCCAGCAGTGAACGGGGGCGGGAAGGTGAGCAGTTCTTC; cdr3_aa: CASSERGREGEQFF
clone_size: .; cdr3_length: 15; v_call: TRBV5-1; j_call: TRBJ1-1; d_call: .; cdr3_nt: TGCGCCAGCAGCTCCATGGACCGCACTTACACTGAAGCTTTCTTT; cdr3_aa: CASSSMDRTYTEAFF
clone_size: .; cdr3_length: 13; v_call: TRBV5-1; j_call: TRBJ1-2; d_call: .; cdr3_nt: TGCGCCAGCAGCTTGGAGGGTAACTATGGCTACACCTTC; cdr3_aa: CASSLEGNYGYTF
clone_size: .; cdr3_length: 15; v_call: TRBV6-5; j_call: TRBJ2-1; d_call: TRBD2; cdr3_nt: TGTGCCAGCAGTCCTAGCGGCCCTGCCTACAATGAGCAGTTCTTC; cdr3_aa: CASSPSGPAYNEQFF
clone_size: .; cdr3_length: 17; v_call: TRBV7-9; j_call: TRBJ2-7; d_call: TRBD2; cdr3_nt: TGTGCCAGCAGCCCTCGGTCGGGACTAGCGGGACGGAACGAGCAGTACTTC; cdr3_aa: CASSPRSGLAGRNEQYF
clone_size: .; cdr3_length: 15; v_call: TRBV5-1; j_call: TRBJ2-2; d_call: .; cdr3_nt: TGCGCCAGCAGCTTGGACGGGAGGAACACCGGGGAGCTGTTTTTT; cdr3_aa: CASSLDGRNTGELFF
clone_size: .; cdr3_length: 13; v_call: TRBV2; j_call: TRBJ1-2; d_call: .; cdr3_nt: TGTGCCAGCAGTGAAACAGGGACCGGTGGCTACACCTTC; cdr3_aa: CASSETGTGGYTF
clone_size: .; cdr3_length: 16; v_call: TRBV2; j_call: TRBJ2-1; d_call: TRBD1; cdr3_nt: TGTGCCAGCAGTGAAGAGGACAGGGGACTCTACAATGAGCAGTTCTTC; cdr3_aa: CASSEEDRGLYNEQFF
clone_size: .; cdr3_length: 15; v_call: TRBV11-2; j_call: TRBJ2-5; d_call: .; cdr3_nt: TGTGCCAGCAGACAAACTGCAGGGTCTTTGGAGACCCAGTACTTC; cdr3_aa: CASRQTAGSLETQYF
clone_size: .; cdr3_length: 15; v_call: TRBV1; j_call: TRBJ2-7; d_call: .; cdr3_nt: TGCACCAGCAGCCATTTAAGTAGCGGGGACAACGAGCAGTACTTC; cdr3_aa: CTSSHLSSGDNEQYF
clone_size: .; cdr3_length: 15; v_call: TRBV19; j_call: TRBJ2-2; d_call: TRBD1; cdr3_nt: TGTGCCAGTAGTATCTTCAGGGGGCAAGTCGGGGAGCTGTTTTTT; cdr3_aa: CASSIFRGQVGELFF
clone_size: once; cdr3_length: 16; v_call: TRBV6-5; j_call: TRBJ1-2; d_call: .; cdr3_nt: TGTGCCAGCAGTTCCCCTGGTGACAGTTCTAACTATGGCTACACCTTC; cdr3_aa: CASSSPGDSSNYGYTF
clone_size: .; cdr3_length: 15; v_call: TRBV5-6; j_call: TRBJ2-2; d_call: .; cdr3_nt: TGTGCCAGCAGCCTCTACGTCCTGAACACCGGGGAGCTGTTTTTT; cdr3_aa: CASSLYVLNTGELFF
clone_size: .; cdr3_length: 16; v_call: TRBV5-1; j_call: TRBJ2-7; d_call: .; cdr3_nt: TGCGCCAGCAGCTACTCCGCCGTAGCGGAACACTACGAGCAGTACTTC; cdr3_aa: CASSYSAVAEHYEQYF
clone_size: .; cdr3_length: 15; v_call: TRBV27; j_call: TRBJ2-6; d_call: TRBD1; cdr3_nt: TGTGCCAGCAGCCAACAGGGGGCTGGGGCCAACGTCCTGACTTTC; cdr3_aa: CASSQQGAGANVLTF
clone_size: .; cdr3_length: 16; v_call: TRBV10-2; j_call: TRBJ2-3; d_call: TRBD2; cdr3_nt: TGCGCCAGCAGTGAGTCCCTAGCGGGCACAACAGATACGCAGTATTTT; cdr3_aa: CASSESLAGTTDTQYF
clone_size: .; cdr3_length: 13; v_call: TRBV7-2; j_call: TRBJ2-5; d_call: .; cdr3_nt: TGTGCCAGCAGCTTACACCTCGGGGAGACCCAGTACTTC; cdr3_aa: CASSLHLGETQYF
clone_size: .; cdr3_length: 13; v_call: TRBV2; j_call: TRBJ1-4; d_call: .; cdr3_nt: TGTGCCAGCAGTGTCCTAAGGGGTGAAAAACTGTTTTTT; cdr3_aa: CASSVLRGEKLFF
clone_size: .; cdr3_length: 18; v_call: TRBV11-2; j_call: TRBJ2-5; d_call: .; cdr3_nt: TGTGCCAGCAGCTCCCTCTTACAATCTCCAGGGCCGCCGGAGACCCAGTACTTC; cdr3_aa: CASSSLLQSPGPPETQYF
clone_size: .; cdr3_length: 15; v_call: TRBV28; j_call: TRBJ2-5; d_call: TRBD2; cdr3_nt: TGTGCCAGCAGTCCGGCCAGCGGGAAGCAAGAGACCCAGTACTTC; cdr3_aa: CASSPASGKQETQYF
clone_size: .; cdr3_length: 13; v_call: TRBV6-6; j_call: TRBJ2-3; d_call: .; cdr3_nt: TGTGCCAGCAGTGGGACTGCGACAGATACGCAGTATTTT; cdr3_aa: CASSGTATDTQYF
clone_size: .; cdr3_length: 16; v_call: TRBV7-4; j_call: TRBJ1-6; d_call: TRBD1; cdr3_nt: TGTGCCAGCAGCTTAGGCGTTGGGGACAGAAATTCACCCCTCCACTTT; cdr3_aa: CASSLGVGDRNSPLHF
clone_size: .; cdr3_length: 15; v_call: TRBV30; j_call: TRBJ1-4; d_call: .; cdr3_nt: TGTGCCTGGAGTCCTATCGGGGAGGATAATGAAAAACTGTTTTTT; cdr3_aa: CAWSPIGEDNEKLFF
clone_size: .; cdr3_length: 14; v_call: TRBV6-4; j_call: TRBJ1-2; d_call: TRBD1; cdr3_nt: TGTGCCAGCAGCCCCACTGGGACAGCCGATGGCTACACCTTC; cdr3_aa: CASSPTGTADGYTF
clone_size: once; cdr3_length: 13; v_call: TRBV30; j_call: TRBJ2-7; d_call: .; cdr3_nt: TGTGCCTGGACTACCCCTCTAGGGAACGAGCAGTACTTC; cdr3_aa: CAWTTPLGNEQYF
clone_size: .; cdr3_length: 15; v_call: TRBV7-8; j_call: TRBJ1-4; d_call: TRBD1; cdr3_nt: TGTGCCAGCAGCGAGGCCGGGACAGGGGCCGTAAAACTGTTTTTT; cdr3_aa: CASSEAGTGAVKLFF
clone_size: .; cdr3_length: 15; v_call: TRBV19; j_call: TRBJ2-1; d_call: TRBD2; cdr3_nt: TGTGCCAGTAGTATTGCGGGAGGCCCCTACAATGAGCAGTTCTTC; cdr3_aa: CASSIAGGPYNEQFF
clone_size: .; cdr3_length: 15; v_call: TRBV7-2; j_call: TRBJ2-7; d_call: TRBD2; cdr3_nt: TGTGCCAGCAGCTTAGTGGGCGGGGGGGCCTACGAGCAGTACTTC; cdr3_aa: CASSLVGGGAYEQYF
clone_size: .; cdr3_length: 12; v_call: TRBV2; j_call: TRBJ1-2; d_call: .; cdr3_nt: TGTGCCAGCAGTAACCGGGACCTCGGCTACACCTTC; cdr3_aa: CASSNRDLGYTF
clone_size: .; cdr3_length: 14; v_call: TRBV6-5; j_call: TRBJ1-1; d_call: TRBD1; cdr3_nt: TGTGCCAGCAGTTTAAAGGGACAGGGGTTTGAAGCTTTCTTT; cdr3_aa: CASSLKGQGFEAFF
clone_size: .; cdr3_length: 13; v_call: TRBV2; j_call: TRBJ1-1; d_call: TRBD1; cdr3_nt: TGTGCCAGCAGTCGACAGGGGGCGGGTGAAGCTTTCTTT; cdr3_aa: CASSRQGAGEAFF
clone_size: .; cdr3_length: 13; v_call: TRBV5-5; j_call: TRBJ1-1; d_call: .; cdr3_nt: TGTGCCAGCAGCTTCACAGAGAACACTGAAGCTTTCTTT; cdr3_aa: CASSFTENTEAFF
clone_size: once; cdr3_length: 14; v_call: TRBV6-1; j_call: TRBJ1-5; d_call: TRBD1; cdr3_nt: TGTGCCAGCAGTGCCCGGGACAGGGGTCAGCCCCAGCATTTT; cdr3_aa: CASSARDRGQPQHF
clone_size: .; cdr3_length: 11; v_call: TRBV20-1; j_call: TRBJ2-7; d_call: TRBD1; cdr3_nt: TGCAGTGCGAGACAGGGGGGCGAGCAGTACTTC; cdr3_aa: CSARQGGEQYF
clone_size: .; cdr3_length: 13; v_call: TRBV5-6; j_call: TRBJ1-2; d_call: TRBD1; cdr3_nt: TGTGCCAGCAGCTCCGACAGGGGCTATGGCTACACCTTC; cdr3_aa: CASSSDRGYGYTF
clone_size: .; cdr3_length: 14; v_call: TRBV7-2; j_call: TRBJ1-1; d_call: .; cdr3_nt: TGTGCCAGCATCCCCCCCGGCCCGAACACTGAAGCTTTCTTT; cdr3_aa: CASIPPGPNTEAFF
clone_size: .; cdr3_length: 16; v_call: TRBV2; j_call: TRBJ2-2; d_call: TRBD2; cdr3_nt: TGTGCCAGCAGTGAAACTCGGCTAGCGGGTACCGGGGAGCTGTTTTTT; cdr3_aa: CASSETRLAGTGELFF
clone_size: .; cdr3_length: 15; v_call: TRBV5-8; j_call: TRBJ1-1; d_call: .; cdr3_nt: TGTGCCCGGGCTGAACGTCGGGCGGCGGGCACTGAAGCTTTCTTT; cdr3_aa: CARAERRAAGTEAFF
clone_size: .; cdr3_length: 12; v_call: TRBV27; j_call: TRBJ1-2; d_call: .; cdr3_nt: TGTGCCAGCAGTTCCAGGGGTTATGGCTACACCTTC; cdr3_aa: CASSSRGYGYTF
clone_size: .; cdr3_length: 16; v_call: TRBV18; j_call: TRBJ2-7; d_call: TRBD1; cdr3_nt: TGTGCCAGCTCACCTAGACTGGGGACAGGGCCCTACGAGCAGTACTTC; cdr3_aa: CASSPRLGTGPYEQYF
clone_size: .; cdr3_length: 14; v_call: TRBV5-1; j_call: TRBJ2-7; d_call: .; cdr3_nt: TGCGCCAGCAGCTGGGGACTCTTCTCCTACGAGCAGTACTTC; cdr3_aa: CASSWGLFSYEQYF
clone_size: .; cdr3_length: 16; v_call: TRBV5-5; j_call: TRBJ1-2; d_call: .; cdr3_nt: TGTGCCAGCAGCTTGCTTGCGACAGTGACATACTATGGCTACACCTTC; cdr3_aa: CASSLLATVTYYGYTF
clone_size: .; cdr3_length: 14; v_call: TRBV5-5; j_call: TRBJ2-2; d_call: .; cdr3_nt: TGTGCCAGCAATAGACAGGCCCTTACCGGGGAGCTGTTTTTT; cdr3_aa: CASNRQALTGELFF
clone_size: .; cdr3_length: 16; v_call: TRBV5-1; j_call: TRBJ1-1; d_call: .; cdr3_nt: TGCGCCAGCAGCTTGGGACACCTGGGGGGGAACACTGAAGCTTTCTTT; cdr3_aa: CASSLGHLGGNTEAFF
clone_size: .; cdr3_length: 15; v_call: TRBV18; j_call: TRBJ1-2; d_call: .; cdr3_nt: TGTGCCAGCTCACCCCCGTCGGGGGGAAACTATGGCTACACCTTC; cdr3_aa: CASSPPSGGNYGYTF
clone_size: .; cdr3_length: 14; v_call: TRBV9; j_call: TRBJ2-3; d_call: TRBD2; cdr3_nt: TGTGCCAGCAGAGCGGGGGGCGGCACAGATACGCAGTATTTT; cdr3_aa: CASRAGGGTDTQYF